The 23 T cell receptor beta chains given below trace back to one sample, sequenced in a study of vaccination and CD4 T cells after COVID-19. The Oncomine TCR Beta short-read assay was applied to DNA of cultured CD4+ T cells. TCRdb recomputed calls from the PCR reads with MiXCR, one row per CDR3 protein. This table holds around 12,000 distinct CDR3 sequences, roughly 50% found once. Treatment noted: roughly nine-day PBMC culture with coronavirus spike peptide pools or control peptides (ViraFEST assay). Antigens of these TCRs are unknown. Sequencing was performed on CD4+ T cells from blood, cultured in vitro. The receptors stem from a human donor who had recovered from COVID-19.

This clonotype was seen a few times. The J gene is TRBJ2-1, the V gene TRBV27; D gene unclear. The CDR3 length is 8 residues. Germline V gene lookup returns CDR1 MNHEY and CDR2 SMNVEV (reference sequence). V lost 9 bases, J lost 14 bases, and 8 bases lay in between. The CDR3 DNA sequence: TGTGCCAGACTTATCGAGTTCTTC. Translated: CARLIEFF.

The count of this clonotype is one. The V call is TRBV6-5, the J call TRBJ2-3; 9 bases align to TRBD2. The CDR3 spans 16 residues. CDR1 and CDR2 from the germline V gene are MNHEY and SVGAGI. J lost 3 bases, V lost 2 bases, and 6 bases had no gene match. CDR3 bases: TGTGCCAGCAGTTACACAAGCGGGGGGCTGACAGATACGCAGTATTTT. Residues: CASSYTSGGLTDTQYF.

In DNA, the CDR3 is TGCAGCGTAGGGACGGGCGGGGAGCTGTTTTTT. Encoded protein: CSVGTGGELFF. The chain uses TRBV29-1 and TRBJ2-2; D may match TRBD1 or TRBD2 (5 bases each). The V and J ends lost 6 bases and 7 bases respectively, with 9 bases between them. The V gene's germline CDR1 is SQVTM and CDR2 ANQGSEA. This CDR3 is built from 11 residues.

The chain uses TRBV7-9 and TRBJ1-1, with D unresolved. V was pared by 5 bases and J by 1 base, with 14 bases between. Germline V gene lookup returns CDR1 SEHNR and CDR2 FQNEAQ (reference sequence). CDR3 length: 15 residues. DNA for the CDR3: TGTGCCAGCAGCCTCCTGGATAGGCCGAACACTGAAGCTTTCTTT. This codes for CASSLLDRPNTEAFF. The entire variable domain, with the rest obtained from reference TRBV7-9 and TRBJ1-1, is as follows: DTGVSQNPRHKITKRGQNVTFRCDPISEHNRLYWYRQTLGQGPEFLTYFQNEAQLEKSRLLSDRFSAERPKGSFSTLEIQRTEQGDSAMYLCASSLLDRPNTEAFFGQGTRLTVV.

The V and J genes are TRBV10-3 and TRBJ2-7; D might be TRBD1 (6 bases). Germline-derived CDR1 and CDR2 are ENHRY and SYGVKD. Trimming cost V 5 bases and J 6 bases, with 14 bases left between them. This CDR3 has 13 amino acids. CDR3 DNA: TGTGCCATCAGTTACGACAGGTATAGCGAGCAGTACTTC. It is translated as CAISYDRYSEQYF.

The V gene is TRBV28, the J gene TRBJ1-4; 9 bases match TRBD1. CDR3 length equals 14 residues. CDR1 is MDHEN, CDR2 SYDVKM, per germline. Trimming removed 6 bases from V and 6 bases from J; junction bases left unmatched: 5. The DNA for the CDR3 is TGTGCCAGCAGCCTCGGGACAGGGTATGAAAAACTGTTTTTT. Amino acid sequence: CASSLGTGYEKLFF.

The table lists this clonotype with a few counts. CDR3 amino acids: CATSRDSQGSYGYTF. The CDR3 DNA is TGTGCCACCAGCAGAGATAGTCAGGGGAGCTATGGCTACACCTTC. The chain is built from TRBV15 and TRBJ1-2; D may be TRBD1 (6 bases). Germline values: CDR1 LNHNV, CDR2 YYDKDF (reference sequence). The CDR3 loop spans 15 amino acids. V lost 0 bases and J 4 bases, leaving 12 bases between the germline ends. Using reference TRBV15 and TRBJ1-2 for the parts outside the CDR3, the full variable domain is DAMVIQNPRYQVTQFGKPVTLSCSQTLNHNVMYWYQQKSSQAPKLLFHYYDKDFNNEADTPDNFQSRRPNTSFCFLDIRSPGLGDTAMYLCATSRDSQGSYGYTFGSGTRLTVV.

V and J are TRBV7-9 and TRBJ1-6, with 7 bases aligning to TRBD1. Germline CDR1 SEHNR, CDR2 FQNEAQ (reference sequence). CDR3 size: 15 residues. The junction had 7 bases not matched to a gene; V was cut back by 1 base and J by 10 bases. The CDR3 loop reads CASSLGQGVESPLHF. The CDR3 DNA follows: TGTGCCAGCAGCTTAGGCCAGGGGGTAGAGTCACCCCTCCACTTT. Complete variable domain (other parts from reference TRBV7-9 and TRBJ1-6): DTGVSQNPRHKITKRGQNVTFRCDPISEHNRLYWYRQTLGQGPEFLTYFQNEAQLEKSRLLSDRFSAERPKGSFSTLEIQRTEQGDSAMYLCASSLGQGVESPLHFGNGTRLTVT.

This clonotype was observed a few times. The J gene is TRBJ1-5, the V gene TRBV15; D unclear. The length of the CDR3 is 13 residues. The germline V gene encodes CDR1 LNHNV and CDR2 YYDKDF (reference sequence). Trimming removed 0 bases from V and 5 bases from J, with 5 bases in between. CDR3 region: CATSRDRDQPQHF. The CDR3, as DNA: TGTGCCACCAGCAGAGATCGAGATCAGCCCCAGCATTTT.

The V gene is TRBV10-2, the J gene TRBJ1-6; tentatively, D is TRBD1 (5 bases). Germline assignment: CDR1 WSHSY and CDR2 SAAADI. This CDR3 is built from 16 residues. Trimming pared 0 bases from V and 3 bases from J, leaving 9 bases between. The CDR3 DNA follows: TGCGCCAGCAGTGAGTCAGGGACGGGCTATAATTCACCCCTCCACTTT. Translation gives CASSESGTGYNSPLHF.

The chain uses TRBV12-5 and TRBJ1-5; perhaps TRBD1 as D (6 bases). V dropped 0 bases and J dropped 1 base, with 16 bases sitting between them. Germline V lookup: CDR1 LGHNT, CDR2 FRNRAP. The CDR3 runs 18 residues. The DNA for the CDR3 is TGTGCTAGTGGTTTGGTACGGGGGGGGGGGCCCAGCAATCAGCCCCAGCATTTT. This sequence encodes CASGLVRGGGPSNQPQHF.

V gene TRBV27 combines with J gene TRBJ1-2, with D uncertain. V was clipped by 0 bases and J by 8 bases, with 10 bases between them. The germline gives CDR1 MNHEY, CDR2 SMNVEV (reference sequence). This CDR3 contains 13 residues. The chain's CDR3 is CASSLSLGVGYTF. The CDR3 DNA reads as TGTGCCAGCAGTTTATCGCTTGGGGTAGGCTACACCTTC.

This clonotype was found a few times. This sequence joins TRBV10-1 and TRBJ2-2; no reliable D call. The CDR3 totals 13 residues. V was pared by 3 bases and J by 6 bases, with 8 bases between. Germline V gene data show CDR1 as WNHNN and CDR2 as SYGVQD (reference sequence). In DNA, the CDR3 is TGCGCCAGCAGTGATAGTCCCCCCGGGGAGCTGTTTTTT. It specifies CASSDSPPGELFF.

The chain has TRBV28 and TRBJ2-1; TRBD2 might be the D (6 bases). CDR3 length equals 17 residues. Germline-derived CDR1 and CDR2 are MDHEN and SYDVKM. Trimming pared 6 bases from V and 4 bases from J, leaving 22 bases between. This chain's CDR3 is CASRPPFLASLYNEQFF. CDR3 nucleotide sequence: TGTGCCAGCAGACCCCCCTTCCTAGCGTCCTTATACAATGAGCAGTTCTTC.

The chain employs TRBV18 and TRBJ2-7; TRBD1 matches at 7 bases. Germline CDR1 is KGHSH and CDR2 is LQKENI. There are 15 residues in the CDR3. The ends lost 3 bases at V and 0 bases at J; junction bases unmatched: 5. DNA for the CDR3: TGTGCCAGCTCACCCGCAGGGGGAGCCTCCTACGAGCAGTACTTC. The encoded protein is CASSPAGGASYEQYF.

V usage is TRBV19 and J usage is TRBJ1-2; possible D gene TRBD1, 5 bases. The ends were cut back, 7 bases at V and 0 bases at J, with 12 bases in the middle. CDR3 length equals 14 residues. Looked up from germline, CDR1 is LNHDA and CDR2 is SQIVND (reference sequence). CDR3 protein: CASTSWGANYGYTF. Here the CDR3 DNA reads TGTGCCAGTACCTCTTGGGGGGCTAACTATGGCTACACCTTC.

This rearrangement joins TRBV12-3 or TRBV12-4 to TRBJ1-1, with D perhaps matching TRBD1 (5 bases). Trimming took 8 bases from V and 1 from J, leaving 11 bases between them. This CDR3 region has 13 residues. In nucleotides, the CDR3 is TGTGCCAGCGGGGCTGCGGGGAACACTGAAGCTTTCTTT. Its translation: CASGAAGNTEAFF.

The chain carries TRBV30 and TRBJ2-5, with D uncertain. The CDR3 contains 12 residues. CDR1 is GTSNPN, CDR2 SVGIG, per germline (reference sequence). Trimming cost V 4 bases and J 0 bases, with 6 bases left between them. Written as DNA, the CDR3 is TGTGCCTGGACCCGGGACCAAGAGACCCAGTACTTC. Protein: CAWTRDQETQYF. The complete variable domain, with remaining parts taken from reference TRBV30 and TRBJ2-5, reads SQTIHQWPATLVQPVGSPLSLECTVEGTSNPNLYWYRQAAGRGLQLLFYSVGIGQISSEVPQNLSASRPQDRQFILSSKKLLLSDSGFYLCAWTRDQETQYFGPGTRLLVL.

The J gene is TRBJ1-2, the V gene TRBV19; 11 nucleotides line up with TRBD1. V shed 7 bases, J shed 3 bases, and the junction held 7 bases outside the gene matches. Germline V gives CDR1 LNHDA, CDR2 SQIVND (reference sequence). This CDR3 has 15 amino acids. CDR3 bases: TGTGCCAGTAACAATCCGGGACAGGGGGACTATGGCTACACCTTC. Protein: CASNNPGQGDYGYTF.

This chain connects TRBV18 to TRBJ2-5; D is possibly TRBD1 or TRBD2 (6 bases each). The germline V and J ends were trimmed by 2 bases and 4 bases, with 8 bases remaining between them. Germline CDR1 is KGHSH and CDR2 is LQKENI. The CDR3 length is 13 residues. The CDR3 DNA is TGTGCCAGCTCACCAGGAGGGGGAGAGACCCAGTACTTC. Its protein is CASSPGGGETQYF.

The V call is TRBV20-1, the J call TRBJ1-4, with unresolved D. Germline CDR1 reads DFQATT; CDR2 reads SNEGSKA (reference sequence). The CDR3 contains 14 residues. Between the trimmed V and J ends, which lost 0 bases and 8 bases, there was a span of 13 bases. As DNA, the CDR3 is TGCAGTGCTAGAGATACCAAGGTTGGGGAAAAACTGTTTTTT. It specifies CSARDTKVGEKLFF.

The chain is built from TRBV7-6 and TRBJ2-2; 9 nucleotides align to TRBD2. This CDR3 has 15 residues. Germline CDR1 and CDR2: SGHVS and FNYEAQ. J lost 5 bases, V lost 2 bases, and 3 bases had no gene match. CDR3 sequence: CASSLPLAGTGELFF. As DNA, the CDR3 is TGTGCCAGCAGCTTACCCCTAGCGGGGACCGGGGAGCTGTTTTTT.

This clonotype has only a few counts. The CDR3 DNA follows: TGTGCCAGCACCCTTGTGGCTAGGGCCCGTCTTGGCTACACCTTC. This sequence encodes CASTLVARARLGYTF. V is TRBV11-3 and J is TRBJ1-2; D is ambiguous. CDR1 is SGHNT and CDR2 is YENEEA in the germline V gene. CDR3 length: 15 residues. V gave up 7 bases and J gave up 7 bases, with 22 bases separating them.